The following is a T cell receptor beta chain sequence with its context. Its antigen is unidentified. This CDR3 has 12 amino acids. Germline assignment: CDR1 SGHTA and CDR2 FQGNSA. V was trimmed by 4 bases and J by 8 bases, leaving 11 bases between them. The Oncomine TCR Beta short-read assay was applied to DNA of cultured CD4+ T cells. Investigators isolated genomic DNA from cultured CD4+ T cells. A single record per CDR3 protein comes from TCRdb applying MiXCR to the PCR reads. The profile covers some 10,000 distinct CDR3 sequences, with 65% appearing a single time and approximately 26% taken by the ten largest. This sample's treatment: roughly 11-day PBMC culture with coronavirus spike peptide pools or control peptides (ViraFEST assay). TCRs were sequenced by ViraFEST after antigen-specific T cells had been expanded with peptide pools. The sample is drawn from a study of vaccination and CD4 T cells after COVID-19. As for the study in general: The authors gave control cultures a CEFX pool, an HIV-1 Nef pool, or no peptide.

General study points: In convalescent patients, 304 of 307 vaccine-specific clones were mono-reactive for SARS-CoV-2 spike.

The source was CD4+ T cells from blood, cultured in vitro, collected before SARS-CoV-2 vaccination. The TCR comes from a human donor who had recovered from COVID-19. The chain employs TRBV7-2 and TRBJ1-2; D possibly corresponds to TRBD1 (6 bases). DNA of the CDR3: TGTGCCAGCAGCTGGGGGGGCTCCGGCTACACCTTC. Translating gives CASSWGGSGYTF.